The sequence of this TCR beta chain was determined in a study of blood T cell repertoires in COVID-19. Whole-study context: Researchers got acute and convalescent COVID-19 samples from the United States, Italy and Spain. The cDNA or gDNA used as material had been derived from T cells, B-cell-depleted T cells, or PBMCs.

CDR3 size: 12 residues. Germline V gene lookup returns CDR1 MDHEN and CDR2 SYDVKM. Trimming took off 6 bases at V and 9 bases at J, with 12 bases between the two ends. Some clones are missing from TCRdb's copy, which holds only in-frame ones; the method was immunoSEQ multiplex PCR. The sample shows approximately 120,000 clones, around four fifths of them seen only once. The clonotype originates from a human donor in a cohort sampled during active COVID-19. Sequencing was done on a sample of peripheral blood. The V gene is TRBV28, the J gene TRBJ2-1; D is perhaps TRBD2 (5 bases). For the CDR3, the DNA is TGTGCCAGCAGCCGAGGAGGCGCTGAGCAGTTCTTC. Its protein product is CASSRGGAEQFF.